This is a list of T cell receptor beta chains from one sample in a study of blood T cell repertoires in COVID-19. Generated by immunoSEQ multiplex PCR, the TCRdb table keeps only in-frame clones and is missing some. The data show about 180,000 clones, with about three quarters seen just once and 12% held by the top ten. Material: peripheral blood. These receptors were taken from a woman aged 80 or over with COVID-19, enrolled during active disease. CDR3s include the opening cysteine and the closing phenylalanine or tryptophan. Each record gives: J gene, D gene, clone size, V gene, CDR3 protein, CDR3 DNA. D genes are given only for firm matches. Some rows have no size entry. The others give once, few or many, or a class for an expanded clone.

J gene: TRBJ2-3
D gene: NA
clone size: NA
V gene: TRBV12-3/TRBV12-4
CDR3 protein: CASSPPTADTQYF
CDR3 DNA: TGTGCCAGCAGTCCTCCGACAGCAGATACGCAGTATTTT

J gene: TRBJ2-1
D gene: TRBD1
clone size: NA
V gene: TRBV19
CDR3 protein: CASSIAQGVNEQFF
CDR3 DNA: TGTGCCAGTAGTATCGCTCAGGGGGTCAATGAGCAGTTCTTC

J gene: TRBJ1-1
D gene: TRBD1
clone size: NA
V gene: TRBV15
CDR3 protein: CATSDKRQGDTEAFF
CDR3 DNA: TGTGCCACCAGCGATAAACGACAGGGAGACACTGAAGCTTTCTTT

J gene: TRBJ2-7
D gene: NA
clone size: NA
V gene: TRBV5-1
CDR3 protein: CASSLTGGAFSYEQYF
CDR3 DNA: TGCGCCAGCAGCTTGACGGGGGGCGCCTTCTCCTACGAGCAGTACTTC

J gene: TRBJ2-7
D gene: NA
clone size: NA
V gene: TRBV28
CDR3 protein: CASSLPGTPSYEQYF
CDR3 DNA: TGTGCCAGCAGTTTACCCGGGACACCGTCCTACGAGCAGTACTTC

J gene: TRBJ2-1
D gene: NA
clone size: NA
V gene: TRBV7-8
CDR3 protein: CASSPRGSYNEQFF
CDR3 DNA: TGTGCCAGCAGCCCCCGGGGATCCTACAATGAGCAGTTCTTC

J gene: TRBJ2-3
D gene: NA
clone size: once
V gene: TRBV2
CDR3 protein: CASSLGRDTDTQYF
CDR3 DNA: TGTGCCAGCAGTTTGGGGCGGGACACAGATACGCAGTATTTT

J gene: TRBJ2-5
D gene: NA
clone size: NA
V gene: TRBV21-1
CDR3 protein: CASSKGNRGGETQYF
CDR3 DNA: TGTGCCAGCAGCAAGGGAAACAGGGGGGGAGAGACCCAGTACTTC

J gene: TRBJ2-1
D gene: TRBD2
clone size: NA
V gene: TRBV5-8
CDR3 protein: CASSLARLAGAFDEQFF
CDR3 DNA: TGTGCCAGCAGCTTGGCCCGACTAGCGGGAGCGTTCGATGAGCAGTTCTTC

J gene: TRBJ1-2
D gene: TRBD1
clone size: few
V gene: TRBV6-5
CDR3 protein: CASSPEGATPYGYTF
CDR3 DNA: TGTGCCAGCAGTCCGGAGGGGGCGACTCCCTATGGCTACACCTTC

J gene: TRBJ1-2
D gene: TRBD1
clone size: once
V gene: TRBV6-5
CDR3 protein: CASTRARGYGYTF
CDR3 DNA: TGTGCCAGCACCCGGGCCAGGGGGTATGGCTACACCTTC

J gene: TRBJ2-7
D gene: NA
clone size: NA
V gene: TRBV19
CDR3 protein: CASSGRGSSYEQYF
CDR3 DNA: TGTGCCAGTAGTGGCAGGGGATCTTCCTACGAGCAGTACTTC

J gene: TRBJ2-7
D gene: TRBD1
clone size: NA
V gene: TRBV12-5
CDR3 protein: CASGLDRNYEQYF
CDR3 DNA: TGTGCTAGTGGCTTGGACAGGAACTACGAGCAGTACTTC

J gene: TRBJ2-3
D gene: NA
clone size: NA
V gene: TRBV3-1/TRBV3-2
CDR3 protein: CASSQGSLSDTQYF
CDR3 DNA: TGTGCCAGCAGCCAGGGTAGCCTATCAGATACGCAGTATTTT

J gene: TRBJ2-7
D gene: TRBD1
clone size: NA
V gene: TRBV14
CDR3 protein: CASSQWDRGLSYEQYF
CDR3 DNA: TGTGCCAGCAGCCAATGGGACAGGGGGCTTTCCTACGAGCAGTACTTC

J gene: TRBJ1-1
D gene: NA
clone size: few
V gene: TRBV28
CDR3 protein: CASSLLGQGIDEAFF
CDR3 DNA: TGTGCCAGCAGTTTATTGGGGCAGGGCATTGATGAAGCTTTCTTT

J gene: TRBJ1-2
D gene: NA
clone size: NA
V gene: TRBV4-1
CDR3 protein: CTSSQETDTNYGYTF
CDR3 DNA: TGCACCAGCAGCCAAGAAACGGACACTAACTATGGCTACACCTTC

J gene: TRBJ2-5
D gene: NA
clone size: NA
V gene: TRBV5-4
CDR3 protein: CASSFYGTETQYF
CDR3 DNA: TGTGCCAGCAGCTTCTACGGGACTGAGACCCAGTACTTC

J gene: TRBJ2-1
D gene: TRBD2
clone size: once
V gene: TRBV27
CDR3 protein: CASSLEREGPVPYNEQFF
CDR3 DNA: TGTGCCAGCAGTTTAGAGCGGGAGGGCCCGGTTCCCTACAATGAGCAGTTCTTC

J gene: TRBJ2-2
D gene: NA
clone size: NA
V gene: TRBV21-1
CDR3 protein: CASSKARLAGGLDTGELFF
CDR3 DNA: TGTGCCAGCAGCAAAGCGCGGCTAGCGGGGGGGCTGGACACCGGGGAGCTGTTTTTT

J gene: TRBJ2-7
D gene: TRBD1
clone size: few
V gene: TRBV7-2
CDR3 protein: CASSLVPTGGRYEQYF
CDR3 DNA: TGTGCCAGCAGCTTAGTTCCGACAGGGGGAAGGTACGAGCAGTACTTC

J gene: TRBJ2-3
D gene: TRBD2
clone size: NA
V gene: TRBV19
CDR3 protein: CASSSGRTDTQYF
CDR3 DNA: TGTGCCAGTAGTAGCGGGAGGACAGATACGCAGTATTTT

J gene: TRBJ2-7
D gene: TRBD2
clone size: once
V gene: TRBV6-2/TRBV6-3
CDR3 protein: CASSYIGGASYEQYF
CDR3 DNA: TGTGCCAGCAGTTACATCGGGGGGGCCTCCTACGAGCAGTACTTC

J gene: TRBJ1-1
D gene: NA
clone size: NA
V gene: TRBV9
CDR3 protein: CASSPGPRGEISEAFF
CDR3 DNA: TGTGCCAGCAGCCCTGGCCCTCGGGGAGAGATTTCTGAAGCTTTCTTT

J gene: TRBJ2-7
D gene: TRBD2
clone size: NA
V gene: TRBV7-8
CDR3 protein: CASSLEAGVHEQYF
CDR3 DNA: TGTGCCAGCAGCTTAGAAGCGGGGGTCCACGAGCAGTACTTC

J gene: TRBJ1-6
D gene: TRBD1
clone size: NA
V gene: TRBV27
CDR3 protein: CASRRQGASYNSPLHF
CDR3 DNA: TGTGCCAGCAGACGACAGGGAGCCTCCTATAATTCACCCCTCCACTTT

J gene: TRBJ2-4
D gene: TRBD2
clone size: NA
V gene: TRBV5-1
CDR3 protein: CASSTGLAGVQNIQYF
CDR3 DNA: TGCGCCAGCTCTACCGGATTAGCGGGAGTTCAAAACATTCAGTACTTC

J gene: TRBJ2-5
D gene: NA
clone size: NA
V gene: TRBV27
CDR3 protein: CASSQPSGVQKTQYF
CDR3 DNA: TGTGCCAGCAGTCAGCCTTCAGGGGTCCAAAAGACCCAGTACTTC

J gene: TRBJ2-5
D gene: TRBD2
clone size: once
V gene: TRBV5-4
CDR3 protein: CASSLGRGGTQETQYF
CDR3 DNA: TGTGCCAGCAGCTTGGGACGGGGGGGGACCCAAGAGACCCAGTACTTC

J gene: TRBJ2-1
D gene: TRBD2
clone size: NA
V gene: TRBV19
CDR3 protein: CASSISGASGEANEQFF
CDR3 DNA: TGTGCCAGTAGTATAAGCGGTGCTAGCGGGGAAGCCAATGAGCAGTTCTTC

J gene: TRBJ2-1
D gene: TRBD2
clone size: NA
V gene: TRBV5-1
CDR3 protein: CASSLGPSGGNEQFF
CDR3 DNA: TGCGCCAGCAGCTTGGGGCCTAGCGGGGGGAATGAGCAGTTCTTC

J gene: TRBJ2-7
D gene: NA
clone size: NA
V gene: TRBV7-8
CDR3 protein: CASSYEEYYEQYF
CDR3 DNA: TGTGCCAGCAGCTACGAAGAGTACTACGAGCAGTACTTC

J gene: TRBJ2-7
D gene: TRBD2
clone size: NA
V gene: TRBV7-2
CDR3 protein: CASSPTGGNSYEQYF
CDR3 DNA: TGTGCCAGCAGCCCAACCGGGGGGAACTCCTACGAGCAGTACTTC

J gene: TRBJ2-1
D gene: TRBD2
clone size: NA
V gene: TRBV6-2/TRBV6-3
CDR3 protein: CASSNRLAGDSYNEQFF
CDR3 DNA: TGTGCCAGCAGCAACAGACTAGCGGGGGACTCCTACAATGAGCAGTTCTTC

J gene: TRBJ1-6
D gene: NA
clone size: NA
V gene: TRBV27
CDR3 protein: CASSLSGRSSNSPLHF
CDR3 DNA: TGTGCCAGCAGTTTATCGGGGAGGTCGAGTAATTCACCCCTCCACTTT

J gene: TRBJ1-3
D gene: NA
clone size: NA
V gene: TRBV19
CDR3 protein: CASKPGGGGNTIYF
CDR3 DNA: TGTGCCAGTAAGCCGGGGGGCGGAGGAAACACCATATATTTT

J gene: TRBJ1-5
D gene: NA
clone size: NA
V gene: TRBV18
CDR3 protein: CASSPSGSNQPQHF
CDR3 DNA: TGTGCCAGCTCACCTTCCGGGAGCAATCAGCCCCAGCATTTT

J gene: TRBJ2-5
D gene: TRBD1
clone size: NA
V gene: TRBV18
CDR3 protein: CASSPRTGVRETQYF
CDR3 DNA: TGTGCCAGCTCACCAAGGACAGGCGTTCGGGAGACCCAGTACTTC

J gene: TRBJ2-1
D gene: NA
clone size: NA
V gene: TRBV6-6
CDR3 protein: CASTAGTYNEQFF
CDR3 DNA: TGTGCCAGCACGGCAGGGACATACAATGAGCAGTTCTTC

J gene: TRBJ2-2
D gene: TRBD2
clone size: NA
V gene: TRBV6-6
CDR3 protein: CASTQLAVTGELFF
CDR3 DNA: TGTGCCAGCACTCAGCTAGCGGTAACCGGGGAGCTGTTTTTT

J gene: TRBJ2-1
D gene: NA
clone size: NA
V gene: TRBV11-2
CDR3 protein: CASSKEGTNTYNEQFF
CDR3 DNA: TGTGCCAGCAGCAAGGAGGGAACTAACACCTACAATGAGCAGTTCTTC

J gene: TRBJ1-2
D gene: TRBD1
clone size: NA
V gene: TRBV7-9
CDR3 protein: CASSGQAYGYTF
CDR3 DNA: TGTGCCAGCAGCGGACAGGCCTATGGCTACACCTTC

J gene: TRBJ1-1
D gene: NA
clone size: NA
V gene: TRBV4-1
CDR3 protein: CASSPSGNTEAFF
CDR3 DNA: TGCGCCAGCAGCCCAAGCGGGAACACTGAAGCTTTCTTT

J gene: TRBJ2-7
D gene: TRBD1
clone size: NA
V gene: TRBV27
CDR3 protein: CASSPYRGGKQYF
CDR3 DNA: TGTGCCAGCAGCCCCTACAGGGGCGGCAAGCAGTACTTC

J gene: TRBJ1-2
D gene: TRBD1
clone size: NA
V gene: TRBV7-2
CDR3 protein: CASSTGQGKGGYTF
CDR3 DNA: TGTGCCAGCAGCACGGGACAGGGGAAAGGTGGCTACACCTTC

J gene: TRBJ2-5
D gene: TRBD2
clone size: NA
V gene: TRBV11-2
CDR3 protein: CASSFRLTGGETQYF
CDR3 DNA: TGTGCCAGCAGCTTTCGACTCACCGGGGGGGAGACCCAGTACTTC

J gene: TRBJ1-4
D gene: NA
clone size: NA
V gene: TRBV10-3
CDR3 protein: CAIGKGGSTNEKLFF
CDR3 DNA: TGTGCCATCGGGAAAGGGGGATCAACTAATGAAAAACTGTTTTTT